The 18 T cell receptor beta chains reported below all come from one sample, sequenced in a study of cytomegalovirus exposure and HLA in healthy donors (dated by TCRdb to 2016 to 2017). Libraries were prepared through the immunoSEQ multiplex PCR assay. For the multiplex PCR, a mixture combining 60 forward primers for TCR Vbeta segments and 13 reverse primers for TCR Jbeta segments was used. As stored in TCRdb, this immuneACCESS dataset retains in-frame rearrangements with V and J assigned. A fraction of the clones does not appear; measured against another copy, unresolved V genes explain less than half of the discrepancy, and the remainder lacks a known reason. The sample table records over 150,000 clones; 77% of these occur just once. The ten largest make up 3% to 4.5% of the sample. Sequenced sample: PBMCs. These receptors all come from a woman aged 55 to 70 in good health and CMV-seropositive.

This chain links TRBV19 with TRBJ1-3; D unresolved. The V end was cut by 3 bases, the J end by 2 bases, with 11 bases between. This CDR3 has 15 residues. Germline lookup yields CDR1 LNHDA and CDR2 SQIVND (reference sequence). The CDR3 sequence is CASSIRPGAGNTIYF. The CDR3 nucleotides read TGTGCCAGTAGTATCCGCCCCGGGGCTGGAAACACCATATATTTT.

This chain uses TRBV18 with TRBJ1-1, with D perhaps TRBD1 (5 bases). The germline CDR1 and CDR2 sequences are KGHSH and LQKENI. The CDR3 loop spans 16 amino acids. Trimming took off 2 bases at V and 5 bases at J, with 18 bases between the two ends. The DNA of the CDR3 is TGTGCCAGCTCACCAGGGGCGCAAGGCATCGGTACTGAAGCTTTCTTT. Encoded protein: CASSPGAQGIGTEAFF.

The CDR3 DNA reads as TGTGCCACGCGGGACGCCTCCGGGGATGAGCAGTTCTTC. This gives the protein CATRDASGDEQFF. The chain is built from TRBV10-3 and TRBJ2-1; TRBD2 is a possible D gene (6 bases). The germline V gene has CDR1 ENHRY and CDR2 SYGVKD. There are 13 residues in the CDR3. V was clipped by 10 bases and J by 8 bases, with 18 bases between them.

This clone has only a few counts. V is TRBV28 and J is TRBJ2-7; 11 bases are shared with TRBD1. CDR3 length equals 14 residues. The ends lost 7 bases at V and 8 bases at J; junction bases unmatched: 10. CDR1 is MDHEN and CDR2 is SYDVKM in the germline V gene. The DNA of the CDR3 is TGTGCCAGCACCACAGGACAGGGGGCGCCAAAGCAGTACTTC. It specifies CASTTGQGAPKQYF.

This clone was detected a few times. The V call is TRBV7-9, the J call TRBJ1-1; TRBD1 is a possible D gene (5 bases). The V gene's germline CDR1 is SEHNR and CDR2 FQNEAQ (reference sequence). The CDR3 length is 12 residues. V gave up 7 bases and J gave up 4 bases, with 10 bases separating them. The CDR3 loop reads CASTPGITEAFF. The CDR3 nucleotides read TGTGCCAGCACCCCAGGGATCACTGAAGCTTTCTTT.

This clone was found a few times. The chain couples TRBV27 to TRBJ2-1; 9 bases agree with TRBD2. The CDR3 spans 15 residues. CDR1 MNHEY and CDR2 SMNVEV come from the germline V gene (reference sequence). The trim removed 6 bases at V and 8 bases at J, leaving 11 bases unmatched. In nucleotides, the CDR3 is TGTGCCAGCAGGTTAGCGGGGGCTGGAGTCCATGAGCAGTTCTTC. Encoded protein: CASRLAGAGVHEQFF.

In its sample, this clone was seen a few times. V usage is TRBV11-2 and J usage is TRBJ2-2; D not resolved. Trimming took 5 bases from V and 5 from J, leaving 6 bases between them. Germline CDR1 SGHAT, CDR2 FQNNGV. The CDR3 is made up of 12 amino acids. The CDR3 nucleotides are TGTGCCAGCAGCCCCCGGACCGGGGAGCTGTTTTTT. This codes for CASSPRTGELFF.

This rearrangement joins TRBV19 to TRBJ2-1, with 7 bases lining up with TRBD1. This CDR3 spans 14 amino acids. V gave up 6 bases and J gave up 1 base; unmatched junction bases: 3. Germline V gene lookup returns CDR1 LNHDA and CDR2 SQIVND (reference sequence). The CDR3 bases are TGTGCCAGTAGGGAGGACAGGTCCTACAATGAGCAGTTCTTC. This codes for CASREDRSYNEQFF.

This rearrangement joins TRBV4-1 to TRBJ2-5, with D maybe TRBD1 (5 bases). V shed 1 base and J shed 0 bases, with 15 bases lying between them. Germline V gene lookup returns CDR1 MGHRA and CDR2 YSYEKL. The CDR3 is made up of 17 amino acids. This CDR3 is CASSQASSQGYQETQYF. The CDR3 DNA is TGCGCCAGCAGCCAAGCGAGCTCCCAGGGTTACCAAGAGACCCAGTACTTC.

This chain connects TRBV9 to TRBJ1-1; D is undetermined. Germline-derived CDR1 and CDR2 are SGDLS and YYNGEE. CDR3 length: 13 amino acids. V was cut by 3 bases and J by 1 base, with 7 bases left in between. The CDR3: CASSATRNTEAFF. CDR3 sequence (DNA): TGTGCCAGCAGCGCGACACGGAACACTGAAGCTTTCTTT. The whole variable domain, filled in from reference TRBV9 and TRBJ1-1, reads DSGVTQTPKHLITATGQRVTLRCSPRSGDLSVYWYQQSLDQGLQFLIQYYNGEERAKGNILERFSAQQFPDLHSELNLSSLELGDSALYFCASSATRNTEAFFGQGTRLTVV.

The chain carries TRBV5-8 and TRBJ2-2, with 10 bases fitting TRBD1. Germline V CDR1 and CDR2: SGHTS, YDEGEE. V was pared by 4 bases and J by 0 bases, with 3 bases of the junction left unmatched. This CDR3 has 16 amino acids. CDR3 DNA: TGTGCCAGCAGCCTAGGGACAGGGGCGAACACCGGGGAGCTGTTTTTT. Translation: CASSLGTGANTGELFF.

V gene TRBV19 combines with J gene TRBJ1-1; D remains unclear. Deletions cut 7 bases from V and 4 bases from J, with 7 bases between. In germline, CDR1 is LNHDA, CDR2 SQIVND (reference sequence). The CDR3 consists of 11 residues. CDR3 sequence reads: CASIAVTEAFF. CDR3 nucleotide sequence: TGTGCCAGTATTGCGGTCACTGAAGCTTTCTTT.

V gene TRBV28 combines with J gene TRBJ2-7, with D tentatively TRBD2 (5 bases). The CDR3 contains 13 residues. CDR1 is MDHEN and CDR2 is SYDVKM in the germline V gene. V gave up 8 bases and J gave up 4 bases, with 15 bases separating them. The CDR3 spells CASVPAGNYEQYF. CDR3 DNA sequence: TGTGCCAGCGTCCCCGCCGGGAATTACGAGCAGTACTTC.

The CDR3 loop is CASRGTEQETQYF. The CDR3 DNA follows: TGCGCCAGCAGGGGGACAGAACAAGAGACCCAGTACTTC. The chain joins TRBV5-1 to TRBJ2-5; 7 bases line up with TRBD1. This CDR3 comprises 13 residues. Germline assignment: CDR1 SGHRS and CDR2 YFSETQ. J lost 2 bases, V lost 5 bases, and 3 bases had no gene match.

This clone appeared a few times. In DNA, the CDR3 is TGCGCCAGCAGCCCAGGGGATTTTGGAGATACGCAGTATTTT. Amino acid sequence: CASSPGDFGDTQYF. V gene TRBV4-1 combines with J gene TRBJ2-3, with a possible D match to TRBD1 (6 bases). V lost 4 bases and J lost 5, with 13 bases in between. This CDR3 contains 14 residues. The germline V gene has CDR1 MGHRA and CDR2 YSYEKL.

V usage is TRBV27 and J usage is TRBJ1-6; possible D gene TRBD1, 5 bases. Deletions cut 7 bases from V and 6 bases from J, with 16 bases between. Per the germline V gene, CDR1 is MNHEY and CDR2 is SMNVEV (reference sequence). The CDR3 length is 15 residues. For the CDR3, the DNA is TGTGCCAGCACCTCACGGGGGTTAAGTAATTCACCCCTCCACTTT. Its translation: CASTSRGLSNSPLHF.

V usage is TRBV7-2 and J usage is TRBJ1-3; perhaps TRBD1 as D (6 bases). Trimming took 2 bases from V and 2 from J, leaving 7 bases between them. Germline CDR1 and CDR2: SGHTA and FQGNSA. CDR3 length equals 14 residues. Here the CDR3 DNA reads TGTGCCAGCAGCTTATGGACAGCTGGAAACACCATATATTTT. This codes for CASSLWTAGNTIYF.

The V and J genes are TRBV6-5 and TRBJ1-1, with a tentative D call TRBD1 (6 bases). Germline lookup yields CDR1 MNHEY and CDR2 SVGAGI. The ends were cut back, 5 bases at V and 1 base at J, with 11 bases in the middle. CDR3 length equals 14 residues. Written as DNA, the CDR3 is TGTGCCAGCAGTGACACAGGGAGGAACACTGAAGCTTTCTTT. Residues: CASSDTGRNTEAFF.